This TCR beta chain was sequenced during a study of T cells in Graves' hyperthyroidism and ophthalmopathy. Authors of the study amplified TCR beta CDR3 regions from RNA transcripts. First-round RT-PCR of the TCR CDR3 relied on the HTBI primer set. TCRdb redid the calling of the multiplex PCR reads with MiXCR, one entry per CDR3 protein. The sample carries fewer than 900,000 distinct CDR3 sequences, roughly 15% recorded once. Trimming removed 3 bases from V and 3 bases from J; junction bases left unmatched: 8. Germline CDR1 and CDR2: MNHNS and SASEGT. The CDR3 consists of 15 residues. This clonotype showed up many times.

The chain combines TRBV6-1 with TRBJ2-7; the match to TRBD1 covers 7 bases. The sample consisted of blood. The receptor's source is a man between 18 and 35 years old with Graves' hyperthyroidism. The CDR3 nucleotides read TGTGCCAGCAGTGACAGGGGGACCTCCAGCTACGAGCAGTACTTC. This encodes CASSDRGTSSYEQYF.